The source of this T cell receptor beta chain is a study of T cell repertoires in cytomegalovirus infection. Study summary: HLA-B-restricted CMV epitopes that are well studied, plus recently identified HLA-C-restricted ones, were used by the study.

Findings of the study overall: HLA-C-restricted, CMV-specific TCR beta clonotypes were dominant ex vivo.

Deletions cut 3 bases from V and 3 bases from J, with 8 bases between. The CDR3 extends over 14 amino acids. Looked up from germline, CDR1 is SNHLY and CDR2 is FYNNEI. Using its own MiXCR run on the reads, TCRdb lists one record per CDR3 protein. In the table there are roughly 990,000 distinct CDR3 sequences, about a third of which are singletons. This clonotype has only a few counts. What it binds is not known. This clonotype was sampled from a human donor in good health (CMV status not recorded). Some clones in this sample may be carry-over from other donors' samples. The sample in question was cultured CD8+ T cells from PBMCs, obtained from culture after CMV antigen stimulation. J is TRBJ2-2 and V is TRBV2; D remains ambiguous. The CDR3 spells CASSDGSYTGELFF. The CDR3 nucleotides read TGTGCCAGCAGTGATGGATCTTACACCGGGGAGCTGTTTTTT.